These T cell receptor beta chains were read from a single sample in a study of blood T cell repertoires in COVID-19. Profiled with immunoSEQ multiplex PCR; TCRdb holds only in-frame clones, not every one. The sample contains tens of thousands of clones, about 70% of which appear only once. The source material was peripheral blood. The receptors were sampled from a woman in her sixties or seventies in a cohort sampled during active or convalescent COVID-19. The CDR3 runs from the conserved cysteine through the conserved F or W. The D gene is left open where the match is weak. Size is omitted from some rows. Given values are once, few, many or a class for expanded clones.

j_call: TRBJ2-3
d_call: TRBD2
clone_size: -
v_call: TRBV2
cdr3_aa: CASKGTSGLDTQYF
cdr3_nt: TGTGCCAGCAAGGGAACTAGCGGGCTAGATACGCAGTATTTT

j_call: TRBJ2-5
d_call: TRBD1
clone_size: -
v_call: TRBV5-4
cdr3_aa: CASSPRQGAYQETQYF
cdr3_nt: TGTGCCAGCAGCCCTAGACAGGGGGCGTACCAAGAGACCCAGTACTTC

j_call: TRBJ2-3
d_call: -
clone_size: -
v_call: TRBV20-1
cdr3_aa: CSASGGHPTDTQYF
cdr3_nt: TGCAGTGCTAGTGGGGGACATCCCACAGATACGCAGTATTTT

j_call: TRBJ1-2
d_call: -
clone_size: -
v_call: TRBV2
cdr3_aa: CASSVPGFYGYTF
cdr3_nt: TGTGCCAGCAGTGTTCCAGGCTTCTATGGCTACACCTTC

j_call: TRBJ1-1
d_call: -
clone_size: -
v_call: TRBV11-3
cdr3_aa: CASSQQTNTEAFF
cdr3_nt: TGTGCCAGCAGCCAACAGACGAACACTGAAGCTTTCTTT

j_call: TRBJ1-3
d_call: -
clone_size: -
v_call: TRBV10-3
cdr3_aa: CAISESFALSGNTIYF
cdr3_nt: TGTGCCATCAGTGAGTCTTTCGCGCTCTCTGGAAACACCATATATTTT

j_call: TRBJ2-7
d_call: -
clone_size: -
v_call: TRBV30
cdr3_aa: CAWSVRGTGFKKYEQYF
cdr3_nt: TGTGCCTGGAGTGTACGCGGTACAGGGTTTAAGAAATACGAGCAGTACTTC

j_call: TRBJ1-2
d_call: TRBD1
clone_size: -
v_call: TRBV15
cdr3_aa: CATSSGGLDVGYTF
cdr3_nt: TGTGCCACCAGCTCAGGGGGACTGGATGTGGGCTACACCTTC

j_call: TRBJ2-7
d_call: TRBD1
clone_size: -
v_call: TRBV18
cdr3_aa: CASSPNRGRGFYEQYF
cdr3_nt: TGTGCCAGCTCACCAAACAGGGGGCGGGGGTTCTACGAGCAGTACTTC

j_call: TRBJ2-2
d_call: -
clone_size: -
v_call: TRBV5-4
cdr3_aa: CASSLYRAYTGELFF
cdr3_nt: TGTGCCAGCAGCTTGTACAGGGCATACACCGGGGAGCTGTTTTTT

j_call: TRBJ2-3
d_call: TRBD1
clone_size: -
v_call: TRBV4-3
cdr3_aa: CASSPTGVDTQYF
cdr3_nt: TGCGCCAGCAGCCCGACAGGGGTGGATACGCAGTATTTT

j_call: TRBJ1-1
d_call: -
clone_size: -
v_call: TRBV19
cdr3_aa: CASRLTREGHTEAFF
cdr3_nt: TGTGCCAGTAGACTCACGAGGGAGGGGCACACTGAAGCTTTCTTT

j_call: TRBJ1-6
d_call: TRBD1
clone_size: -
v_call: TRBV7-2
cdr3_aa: CASRGGTGVPNSPLHF
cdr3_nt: TGTGCCAGCAGGGGGGGGACAGGAGTGCCTAATTCACCCCTCCACTTT

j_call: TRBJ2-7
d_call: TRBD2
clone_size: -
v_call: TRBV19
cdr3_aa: CASSTGTSSYEQYF
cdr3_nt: TGTGCCAGTAGTACCGGGACTAGCTCCTACGAGCAGTACTTC

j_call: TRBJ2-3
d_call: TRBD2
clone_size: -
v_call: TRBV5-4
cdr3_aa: CASSPLASGTDTQYF
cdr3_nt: TGTGCCAGCAGCCCCCTGGCTAGCGGAACAGATACGCAGTATTTT

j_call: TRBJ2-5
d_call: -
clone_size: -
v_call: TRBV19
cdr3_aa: CASSIATGRRQETQYF
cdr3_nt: TGTGCCAGTAGTATAGCTACAGGTCGGCGCCAAGAGACCCAGTACTTC

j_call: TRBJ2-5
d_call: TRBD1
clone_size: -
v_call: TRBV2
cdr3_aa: CASIRDSRLETQYF
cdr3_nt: TGTGCCAGCATCCGGGACAGCAGGTTGGAGACCCAGTACTTC

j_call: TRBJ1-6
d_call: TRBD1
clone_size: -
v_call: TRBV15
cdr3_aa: CATSRDEQGGINSPLHF
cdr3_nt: TGTGCCACCAGCAGAGATGAGCAGGGGGGAATTAATTCACCCCTCCACTTT

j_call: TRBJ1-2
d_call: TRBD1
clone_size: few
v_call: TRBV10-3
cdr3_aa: CAISATSTGGNYGYTF
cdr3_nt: TGTGCCATCAGTGCTACATCAACAGGGGGCAACTATGGCTACACCTTC

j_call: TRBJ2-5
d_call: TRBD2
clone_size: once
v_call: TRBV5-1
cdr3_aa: CASSETSGPQETQYF
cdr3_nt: TGCGCCAGCAGCGAAACTAGCGGACCGCAAGAGACCCAGTACTTC

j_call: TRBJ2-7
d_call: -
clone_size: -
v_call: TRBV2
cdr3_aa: CASSEASGPYEQYF
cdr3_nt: TGTGCCAGCAGTGAAGCTAGCGGCCCCTACGAGCAGTACTTC

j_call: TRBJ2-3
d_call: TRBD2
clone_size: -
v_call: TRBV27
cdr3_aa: CASRTLIHAGADTQYF
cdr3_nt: TGTGCCAGCAGGACACTTATCCATGCGGGGGCAGATACGCAGTATTTT

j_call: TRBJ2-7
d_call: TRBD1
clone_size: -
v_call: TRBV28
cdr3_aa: CASNPGGLSSYEQYF
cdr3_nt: TGTGCCAGCAATCCAGGGGGCCTTAGCTCCTACGAGCAGTACTTC

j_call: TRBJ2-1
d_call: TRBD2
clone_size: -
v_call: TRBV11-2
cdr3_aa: CASSSSGGASYEQFF
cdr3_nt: TGTGCCAGCAGCTCGAGCGGGGGGGCCAGCTATGAGCAGTTCTTC

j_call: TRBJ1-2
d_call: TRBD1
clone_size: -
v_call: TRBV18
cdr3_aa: CASSRLGTGVYGYTF
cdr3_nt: TGTGCCAGCTCACGGCTAGGGACAGGGGTCTATGGCTACACCTTC

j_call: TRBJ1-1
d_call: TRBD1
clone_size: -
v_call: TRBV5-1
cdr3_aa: CASSWDPGQGPNTEAFF
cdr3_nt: TGCGCCAGCAGCTGGGACCCGGGACAGGGACCGAACACTGAAGCTTTCTTT

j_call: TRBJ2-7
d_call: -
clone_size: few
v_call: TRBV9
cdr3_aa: CASSVGPSSYEQYF
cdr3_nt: TGTGCCAGCAGCGTAGGCCCCAGCTCCTACGAGCAGTACTTC

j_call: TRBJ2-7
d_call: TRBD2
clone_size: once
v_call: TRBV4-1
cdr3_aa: CASRGGLGRTYEQYF
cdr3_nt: TGCGCCAGCAGGGGGGGACTAGGACGAACTTACGAGCAGTACTTC